These 31 T cell receptor beta chains share one sample of origin, sequenced in a study of blood T cell repertoires in COVID-19. Sequencing used immunoSEQ multiplex PCR; TCRdb keeps in-frame clones, though not all of them. The sample includes around 150,000 clones, about 86% of them seen just once. The sequenced material came from peripheral blood. The receptors were sampled from a man between 60 and 75 years old with acute or convalescent COVID-19.

The genes are TRBV5-1 and TRBJ1-1; 7 nucleotides line up with TRBD1. Germline trimming cut 0 bases from V and 0 bases from J; bases unmatched to any gene: 5. The CDR3 has 16 residues. Germline-derived CDR1 and CDR2 are SGHRS and YFSETQ. The CDR3 spells CASSLDRQGMNTEAFF. DNA for the CDR3: TGCGCCAGCAGCTTGGACCGACAGGGCATGAACACTGAAGCTTTCTTT.

The chain uses TRBV21-1 and TRBJ2-1; the table's D call, TRBD2, was not checked against the DNA. TRBV21-1 is classified as a pseudogene. The CDR3 is 13 amino acids. CDR3 loop: CAGQREEDNEQFF. CDR3 nucleotides: TGTGCCGGCCAGCGGGAGGAGGACAATGAGCAGTTCTTC.

Here the CDR3 reads CASTPWERQYF. CDR3 DNA: TGTGCCAGCACCCCTTGGGAGAGGCAGTACTTC. The chain couples TRBV2 to TRBJ2-7, with a weak D call TRBD2 (5 bases). CDR1 and CDR2 (germline): SNHLY, FYNNEI. The CDR3 runs 11 residues. Trimming removed 7 bases at V and 9 bases at J, with 13 bases between.

The J gene is TRBJ2-2, the V gene TRBV6-5; 7 bases map to TRBD2. Germline lookup yields CDR1 MNHEY and CDR2 SVGAGI. This CDR3 contains 14 residues. The J segment lost 6 bases and the V segment lost 6 bases, leaving 7 bases of the junction unmatched. The CDR3 region has the DNA TGTGCCAGCAGCCTTGGTGCGGGAGCCGGGGAGCTGTTTTTT. The encoded protein is CASSLGAGAGELFF.

This clone was recorded only once. CDR3 DNA sequence: TGTGCCAGCAGCTCGGGACAAGCGGAGACCCAGTACTTC. Its protein product is CASSSGQAETQYF. The rearrangement links TRBV7-6 to TRBJ2-5; D may be TRBD1 (6 bases). V was shortened by 4 bases and J by 5 bases, with 11 bases between the two germline ends. This CDR3 comprises 13 residues. The V gene's germline CDR1 is SGHVS and CDR2 FNYEAQ.

J is TRBJ2-3 and V is TRBV28, with 7 bases matching TRBD1. Germline CDR1 and CDR2: MDHEN and SYDVKM. The CDR3 loop spans 14 amino acids. With V trimmed by 8 bases and J by 2 bases, 7 bases remained unmatched. The CDR3 is CASGTALFTDTQYF. The CDR3 bases are TGTGCCAGCGGGACAGCACTCTTCACAGATACGCAGTATTTT.

The chain couples TRBV6-5 to TRBJ1-1; 7 nucleotides agree with TRBD1. Germline lookup yields CDR1 MNHEY and CDR2 SVGAGI. CDR3 length: 14 residues. V trimming: 6 bases; J trimming: 8 bases; junction bases outside the gene matches: 12. The CDR3 DNA reads as TGTGCCAGCAGAACACAGGGGTTTGGAGCGGAAGCTTTCTTT. Residues: CASRTQGFGAEAFF.

The genes are TRBV11-2 and TRBJ1-1; D perhaps matches TRBD1 (6 bases). CDR1 is SGHAT, CDR2 FQNNGV, per germline. The CDR3 covers 13 residues. V lost 4 bases, J lost 6 bases, and 12 bases lay in between. Written as DNA, the CDR3 is TGTGCCAGCAGCTCTCGCAGGGGTGCTGAAGCTTTCTTT. This encodes CASSSRRGAEAFF.

As concerns this clone: The identical CDR3 is also encoded by other nucleotide sequences in the sample. This rearrangement joins TRBV18 to TRBJ1-1; TRBD1 might be the D (6 bases). The V gene's germline CDR1 is KGHSH and CDR2 LQKENI. This CDR3 spans 14 amino acids. V lost 3 bases, J lost 2 bases, and 10 bases lay in between. The DNA of the CDR3 is TGTGCCAGCTCACCTCAACAGGGAAACACTGAAGCTTTCTTT. This translates into CASSPQQGNTEAFF.

The chain carries TRBV3-1 (or the pseudogene TRBV3-2) and TRBJ1-1; 10 nucleotides match TRBD1. This CDR3 comprises 15 residues. The junction had 8 bases not matched to a gene; V was cut back by 5 bases and J by 5 bases. Germline V gene data show CDR1 as LGHDT and CDR2 as YNNKEL (reference sequence). CDR3 amino acids: CASSELDRGLTEAFF. The CDR3 DNA is TGTGCCAGCAGCGAATTAGACAGGGGGCTTACTGAAGCTTTCTTT.

This chain connects TRBV24-1 to TRBJ2-2, with 8 bases aligning to TRBD1. Germline V gives CDR1 KGHDR, CDR2 SFDVKD. V shed 4 bases and J 4 bases; nucleotides not matched to a gene: 7. The CDR3 has 16 residues. The CDR3 DNA sequence: TGTGCCACCAGTGACCCTCGGACAGGGATCACCGGGGAGCTGTTTTTT. Translation: CATSDPRTGITGELFF.

This chain links TRBV20-1 with TRBJ2-5; unclear D gene. Germline assignment: CDR1 DFQATT and CDR2 SNEGSKA (reference sequence). The CDR3 has 10 amino acids. Trimming took 6 bases from V and 5 from J, leaving 7 bases between them. The CDR3 loop reads CSAGWETQYF. DNA of the CDR3: TGCAGTGCCGGGTGGGAGACCCAGTACTTC.

Written as DNA, the CDR3 is TGTGCCAGCAGCCACCGACAGGGGGGGGTCGCGAACACTGAAGCTTTCTTT. It is translated as CASSHRQGGVANTEAFF. The J gene is TRBJ1-1, the V gene TRBV7-8; 9 positions match TRBD1. The ends lost 5 bases at V and 1 base at J; junction bases unmatched: 11. This CDR3 is 17 amino acids long. Germline CDR1 is SGHVS and CDR2 is FQNEAQ.

The V gene is TRBV19, the J gene TRBJ2-2; 8 bases map to TRBD1. The CDR3 sequence is 15 residues long. V lost 7 bases, J lost 4 bases, and 8 bases stayed unmatched. The germline V gene has CDR1 LNHDA and CDR2 SQIVND (reference sequence). CDR3 nucleotides: TGTGCCAGTATCCAGGACAGGGCGGGCACCGGGGAGCTGTTTTTT. This sequence encodes CASIQDRAGTGELFF.

The chain employs TRBV5-1 and TRBJ2-7, with 8 positions matching TRBD1. There are 16 residues in the CDR3. The J segment lost 2 bases and the V segment lost 4 bases, leaving 11 bases of the junction unmatched. Germline CDR1 reads SGHRS; CDR2 reads YFSETQ. The chain's CDR3 is CASSISDRGDTYEQYF. CDR3 DNA sequence: TGCGCCAGCAGCATCTCAGACAGGGGCGATACCTACGAGCAGTACTTC.

The V gene is TRBV2, the J gene TRBJ2-5; D gene uncertain. From germline, CDR1 is SNHLY and CDR2 FYNNEI. Trimming took off 2 bases at V and 4 bases at J, with 14 bases between the two ends. The CDR3 runs to 15 residues. The CDR3 protein is CASSEQSAAPETQYF. DNA of the CDR3: TGTGCCAGCAGTGAACAATCAGCAGCGCCAGAGACCCAGTACTTC.

This chain joins TRBV5-1 and TRBJ2-7; 11 positions agree with TRBD2. The V gene end was trimmed by 5 bases and the J gene end by 3 bases; junction bases not matched to a gene: 4. Looked up from germline, CDR1 is SGHRS and CDR2 is YFSETQ. The CDR3 has 14 residues. The CDR3 coding sequence is TGCGCCAGCAGACTAGCGGGAGAGGACTACGAGCAGTACTTC. Encoded protein: CASRLAGEDYEQYF.

In this sample, this clone turned up once. The V gene is TRBV2, the J gene TRBJ2-3; 7 bases agree with TRBD1. This CDR3 is 14 amino acids long. From germline, CDR1 is SNHLY and CDR2 FYNNEI. The junction had 7 bases not matched to a gene; V was cut back by 6 bases and J by 4 bases. The CDR3 DNA sequence: TGTGCCAGCAGGGAAACAGGGGTGTCAGATACGCAGTATTTT. It translates to CASRETGVSDTQYF. The full variable domain, completed using reference TRBV2 and TRBJ2-3, is EPEVTQTPSHQVTQMGQEVILRCVPISNHLYFYWYRQILGQKVEFLVSFYNNEISEKSEIFDDQFSVERPDGSNFTLKIRSTKLEDSAMYFCASRETGVSDTQYFGPGTRLTVL.

The gene calls are TRBV10-3 and TRBJ1-5; TRBD1 aligns across 8 bases. V lost 11 bases to trimming and J lost 2 bases; unmatched junction nucleotides: 5. The CDR3 covers 13 residues. From germline, CDR1 is ENHRY and CDR2 SYGVKD. CDR3 nucleotides: TGTGCCGCACAGGGGGATGGCAATCAGCCCCAGCATTTT. It codes for CAAQGDGNQPQHF.

On this clone: Other DNA sequences in the same sample also yield this CDR3. The V call is TRBV28, the J call TRBJ1-5; TRBD1 matches 10 bases. V was clipped by 6 bases and J by 5 bases; unmatched bases: 4. CDR1 is MDHEN and CDR2 is SYDVKM in the germline V gene. The CDR3 contains 14 residues. The CDR3 DNA follows: TGTGCCAGCAGCCTCGGGACAGGGGATCAGCCCCAGCATTTT. It translates to CASSLGTGDQPQHF. The variable domain in full, with the rest retrieved from reference TRBV28 and TRBJ1-5, is DVKVTQSSRYLVKRTGEKVFLECVQDMDHENMFWYRQDPGLGLRLIYFSYDVKMKEKGDIPEGYSVSREKKERFSLILESASTNQTSMYLCASSLGTGDQPQHFGDGTRLSIL.

The rearrangement links TRBV30 to TRBJ2-3; D may be TRBD2 (6 bases). CDR1 GTSNPN and CDR2 SVGIG come from the germline V gene (reference sequence). CDR3 length equals 14 residues. The V end lost 5 bases, the J end lost 1 base, and 13 bases lay between the germline ends. The CDR3 sequence: CAWAVSGGTDTQYF. CDR3 bases: TGTGCCTGGGCCGTCTCGGGGGGCACAGATACGCAGTATTTT.

This sequence joins TRBV18 and TRBJ2-5; D might be TRBD1 (5 bases). Trimming removed 4 bases from V and 1 base from J, with 10 bases in between. Looked up from germline, CDR1 is KGHSH and CDR2 is LQKENI. The length of the CDR3 is 14 residues. The CDR3 sequence: CASSLTQGQETQYF. Here the CDR3 DNA reads TGTGCCAGCTCACTAACTCAGGGCCAAGAGACCCAGTACTTC. The variable domain in full, completed from reference TRBV18 and TRBJ2-5, reads NAGVMQNPRHLVRRRGQEARLRCSPMKGHSHVYWYRQLPEEGLKFMVYLQKENIIDESGMPKERFSAEFPKEGPSILRIQQVVRGDSAAYFCASSLTQGQETQYFGPGTRLLVL.

On this clone: The junction departs from germline at one end; a sequencing error may be responsible. V usage is TRBV6-6 and J usage is TRBJ1-2; D perhaps matches TRBD1 (6 bases). CDR3 size: 11 residues. Germline values: CDR1 MNHNY, CDR2 SVGAGI (reference sequence). CDR3 DNA sequence: TGTGCCAGCAGTAGCGAAACGGCCAGGGGCTTC. Translating it yields CASSSETARGF.

The chain employs TRBV5-1 and TRBJ2-7; 7 bases line up with TRBD1. After removal of 3 bases from V and 7 bases from J, the junction contained 4 bases not matched to a gene. The germline V gene encodes CDR1 SGHRS and CDR2 YFSETQ. CDR3 size: 12 residues. The CDR3 loop is CASSYRGLEQYF. The CDR3 DNA follows: TGCGCCAGCAGCTACAGGGGTTTAGAGCAGTACTTC.

This chain links TRBV5-1 with TRBJ1-3, with 10 bases that match TRBD1. Trimming at V came to 4 bases and at J to 9 bases, leaving 7 bases not matched to a gene. This CDR3 is 14 amino acids long. Germline values: CDR1 SGHRS, CDR2 YFSETQ. CDR3 loop: CASSRGQGLATIYF. The CDR3 DNA is TGCGCCAGCAGCCGGGGACAGGGGTTGGCCACCATATATTTT.

The rearrangement links TRBV27 to TRBJ2-3; 9 bases align to TRBD2. Per germline, CDR1 MNHEY and CDR2 SMNVEV (reference sequence). The CDR3 sequence is 15 residues long. The V gene end was trimmed by 5 bases and the J gene end by 8 bases; junction bases not matched to a gene: 11. The CDR3 DNA sequence: TGTGCCAGCAGTAGACTAGCGGTCCATAGGGGTACGCAGTATTTT. Translating it yields CASSRLAVHRGTQYF.

CDR3 nucleotides: TGTGCCTGGAGTGGACTAGGTCGGGGTGAAAAACTGTTTTTT. This codes for CAWSGLGRGEKLFF. The V gene is TRBV30, the J gene TRBJ1-4, with D unresolved. Germline CDR1 is GTSNPN and CDR2 is SVGIG (reference sequence). Trimming shortened V by 1 base and J by 7 bases, and 13 bases separated the two germline ends. The CDR3 runs to 14 residues.

The J gene is TRBJ1-4, the V gene TRBV28, with TRBD1 as a possible D gene (5 bases). The CDR3 is 14 amino acids. The ends were cut back, 2 bases at V and 6 bases at J, with 10 bases in the middle. Germline V CDR1 and CDR2: MDHEN, SYDVKM. The CDR3 here is CASSLRGGDEKLFF. CDR3 nucleotides: TGTGCCAGCAGTTTAAGGGGTGGCGATGAAAAACTGTTTTTT.

The count of this clone is one. The J gene is TRBJ2-5, the V gene TRBV5-1; TRBD2 aligns across 9 bases. This CDR3 region has 13 residues. The trim removed 3 bases at V and 5 bases at J, leaving 2 bases unmatched. Germline V gives CDR1 SGHRS, CDR2 YFSETQ. CDR3 amino acids: CASSSSGKETQYF. The CDR3 nucleotides are TGCGCCAGCAGCTCTAGCGGGAAGGAGACCCAGTACTTC.

The V call is TRBV7-3, the J call TRBJ1-2, with D possibly matching TRBD1 (6 bases). The CDR3 consists of 13 residues. V lost 5 bases and J lost 2, with 9 bases in between. The germline V gene has CDR1 SGHTA and CDR2 FQGTGA. The CDR3 region is CASSAQGNYGYTF. CDR3 bases: TGTGCCAGCAGCGCACAGGGAAACTATGGCTACACCTTC.

This chain uses TRBV7-9 with TRBJ2-1, with 7 bases matching TRBD2. The CDR3 length is 16 residues. Trimming took 6 bases from V and 0 from J; bases not matched to a gene: 8. Per germline, CDR1 SEHNR and CDR2 FQNEAQ (reference sequence). The CDR3 sequence is CASRSLRGSSYNEQFF. CDR3 bases: TGTGCCAGCAGGTCTTTGCGGGGGAGCTCCTACAATGAGCAGTTCTTC.